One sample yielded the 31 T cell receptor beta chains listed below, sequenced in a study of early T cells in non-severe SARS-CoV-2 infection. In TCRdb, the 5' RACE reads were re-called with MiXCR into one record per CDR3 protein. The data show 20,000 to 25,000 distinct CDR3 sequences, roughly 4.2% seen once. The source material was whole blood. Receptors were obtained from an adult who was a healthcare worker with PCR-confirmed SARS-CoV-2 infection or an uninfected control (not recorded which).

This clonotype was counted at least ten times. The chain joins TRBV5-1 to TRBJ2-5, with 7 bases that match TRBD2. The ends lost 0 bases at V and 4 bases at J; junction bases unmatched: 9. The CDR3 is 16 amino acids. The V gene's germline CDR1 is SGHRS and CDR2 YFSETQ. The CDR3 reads CASSLDQAGVGETQYF. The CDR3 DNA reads TGCGCCAGCAGCTTGGATCAGGCGGGAGTAGGAGAGACCCAGTACTTC.

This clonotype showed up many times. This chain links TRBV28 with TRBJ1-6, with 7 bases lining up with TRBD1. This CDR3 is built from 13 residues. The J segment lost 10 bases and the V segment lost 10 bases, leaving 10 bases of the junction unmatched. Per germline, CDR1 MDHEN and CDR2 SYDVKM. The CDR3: CAIQYRGPSPLHF. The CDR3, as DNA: TGTGCCATCCAATACAGGGGTCCCTCACCCCTCCACTTT.

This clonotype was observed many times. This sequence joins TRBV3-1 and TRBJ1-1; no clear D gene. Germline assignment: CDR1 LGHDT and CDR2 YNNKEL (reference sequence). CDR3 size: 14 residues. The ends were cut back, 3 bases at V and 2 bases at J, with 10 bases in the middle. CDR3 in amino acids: CASSHASQNTEAFF. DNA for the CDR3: TGTGCCAGCAGCCACGCCAGCCAAAACACTGAAGCTTTCTTT.

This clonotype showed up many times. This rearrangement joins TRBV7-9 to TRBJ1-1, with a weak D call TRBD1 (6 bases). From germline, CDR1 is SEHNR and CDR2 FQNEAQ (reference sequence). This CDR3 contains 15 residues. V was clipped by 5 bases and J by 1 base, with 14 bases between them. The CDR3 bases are TGTGCCAGCAGCCTCCAACAGGGATCGAACACTGAAGCTTTCTTT. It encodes CASSLQQGSNTEAFF.

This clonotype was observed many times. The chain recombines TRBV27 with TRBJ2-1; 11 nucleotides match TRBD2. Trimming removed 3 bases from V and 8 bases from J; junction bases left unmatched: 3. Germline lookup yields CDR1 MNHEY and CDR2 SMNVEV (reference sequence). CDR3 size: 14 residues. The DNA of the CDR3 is TGTGCCAGCAGTTTTAGCGGGGGGGGATATGAGCAGTTCTTC. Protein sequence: CASSFSGGGYEQFF.

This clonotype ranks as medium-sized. The CDR3 loop is CASSAASDPYNEQFF. For the CDR3, the DNA is TGTGCCAGCAGCGCCGCTAGCGACCCCTACAATGAGCAGTTCTTC. The rearrangement joins TRBV9 to TRBJ2-1, with D possibly TRBD2 on 6 matching bases. The V gene lost 3 bases and the J gene lost 2 bases, with 12 bases spanning the gap. CDR1 is SGDLS and CDR2 is YYNGEE in the germline V gene. The CDR3 is made up of 15 amino acids.

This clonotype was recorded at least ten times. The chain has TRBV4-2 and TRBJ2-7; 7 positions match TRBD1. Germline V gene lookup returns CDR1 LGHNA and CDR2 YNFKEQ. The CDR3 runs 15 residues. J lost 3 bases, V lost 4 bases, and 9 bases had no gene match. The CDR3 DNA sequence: TGTGCCAGCAGCCCAGGGGGTCCAGCCGACTACGAGCAGTACTTC. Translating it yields CASSPGGPADYEQYF.

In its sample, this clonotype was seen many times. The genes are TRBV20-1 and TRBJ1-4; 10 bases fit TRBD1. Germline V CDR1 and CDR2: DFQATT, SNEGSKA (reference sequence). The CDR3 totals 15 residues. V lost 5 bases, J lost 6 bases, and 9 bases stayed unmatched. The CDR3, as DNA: TGCAGTGCTTCTAGTTCCGGGACAGGGGATGAAAAACTGTTTTTT. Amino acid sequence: CSASSSGTGDEKLFF.

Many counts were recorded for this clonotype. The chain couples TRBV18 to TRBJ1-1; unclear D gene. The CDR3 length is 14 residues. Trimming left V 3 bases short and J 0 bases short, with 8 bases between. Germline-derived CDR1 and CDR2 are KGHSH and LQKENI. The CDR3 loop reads CASSPARMNTEAFF. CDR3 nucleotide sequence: TGTGCCAGCTCACCGGCTCGGATGAACACTGAAGCTTTCTTT.

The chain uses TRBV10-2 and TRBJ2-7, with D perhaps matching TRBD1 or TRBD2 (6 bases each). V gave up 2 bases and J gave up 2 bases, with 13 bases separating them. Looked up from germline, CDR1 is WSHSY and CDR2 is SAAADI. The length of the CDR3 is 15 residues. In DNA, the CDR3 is TGCGCCAGCAGTGAGAAAGGGGGAGGCACCTACGAGCAGTACTTC. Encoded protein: CASSEKGGGTYEQYF.

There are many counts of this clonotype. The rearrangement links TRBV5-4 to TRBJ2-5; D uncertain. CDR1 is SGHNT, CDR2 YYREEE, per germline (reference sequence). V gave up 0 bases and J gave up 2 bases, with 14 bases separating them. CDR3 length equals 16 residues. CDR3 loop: CASSLGSQAGQETQYF. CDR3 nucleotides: TGTGCCAGCAGCTTGGGGTCTCAGGCTGGGCAAGAGACCCAGTACTTC.

The CDR3: CASSAWAGGQEETQYF. CDR3 sequence (DNA): TGTGCCAGCAGCGCTTGGGCGGGGGGGCAAGAGGAGACCCAGTACTTC. The chain joins TRBV9 to TRBJ2-5, with TRBD2 identical over 9 bases. The CDR3 runs to 16 residues. V shed 3 bases and J 5 bases; nucleotides not matched to a gene: 11. Germline CDR1 and CDR2: SGDLS and YYNGEE.

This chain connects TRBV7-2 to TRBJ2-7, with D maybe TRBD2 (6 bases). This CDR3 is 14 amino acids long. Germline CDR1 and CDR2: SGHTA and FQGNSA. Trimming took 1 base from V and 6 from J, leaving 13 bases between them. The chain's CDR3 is CASSLGGARFEQYF. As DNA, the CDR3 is TGTGCCAGCAGCTTAGGCGGGGCTCGATTCGAGCAGTACTTC.

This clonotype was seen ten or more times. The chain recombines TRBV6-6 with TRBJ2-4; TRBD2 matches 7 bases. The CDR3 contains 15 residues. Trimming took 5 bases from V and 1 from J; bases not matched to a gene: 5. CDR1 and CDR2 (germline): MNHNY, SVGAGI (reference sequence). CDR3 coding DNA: TGTGCCAGCAGTCGAAGCGGGAACGCCAAAAACATTCAGTACTTC. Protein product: CASSRSGNAKNIQYF.

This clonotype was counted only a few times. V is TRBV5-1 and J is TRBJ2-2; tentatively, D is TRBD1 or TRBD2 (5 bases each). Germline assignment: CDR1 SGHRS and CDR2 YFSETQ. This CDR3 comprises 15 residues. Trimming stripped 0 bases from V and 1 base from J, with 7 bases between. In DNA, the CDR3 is TGCGCCAGCAGCTTGGAGGGGAGGAACACCGGGGAGCTGTTTTTT. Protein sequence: CASSLEGRNTGELFF.

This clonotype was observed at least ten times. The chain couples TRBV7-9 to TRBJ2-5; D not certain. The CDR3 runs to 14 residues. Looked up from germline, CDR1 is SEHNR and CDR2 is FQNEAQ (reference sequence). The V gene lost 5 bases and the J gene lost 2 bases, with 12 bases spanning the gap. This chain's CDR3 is CASSKDLPQETQYF. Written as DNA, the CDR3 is TGTGCCAGCAGCAAGGACCTTCCACAAGAGACCCAGTACTTC.

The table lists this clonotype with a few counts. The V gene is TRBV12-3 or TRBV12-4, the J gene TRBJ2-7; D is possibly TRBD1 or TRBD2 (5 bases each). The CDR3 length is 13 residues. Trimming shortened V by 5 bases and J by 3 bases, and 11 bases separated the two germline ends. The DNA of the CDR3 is TGTGCCAGCAGTGGGGACCTCAACTACGAGCAGTACTTC. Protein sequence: CASSGDLNYEQYF.

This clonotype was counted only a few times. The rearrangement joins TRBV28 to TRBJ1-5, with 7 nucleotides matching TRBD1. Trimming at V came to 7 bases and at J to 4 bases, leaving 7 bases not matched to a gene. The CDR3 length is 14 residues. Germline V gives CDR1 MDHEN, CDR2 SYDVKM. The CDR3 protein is CASKLDRENQPQHF. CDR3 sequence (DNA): TGTGCCAGCAAACTCGACAGGGAGAATCAGCCCCAGCATTTT.

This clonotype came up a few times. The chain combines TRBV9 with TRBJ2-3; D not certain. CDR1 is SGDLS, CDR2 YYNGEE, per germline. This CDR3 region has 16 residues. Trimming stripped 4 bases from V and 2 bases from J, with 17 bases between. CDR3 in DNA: TGTGCCAGCAGCCCAGTCGGCAGTCGATACACAGATACGCAGTATTTT. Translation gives CASSPVGSRYTDTQYF.

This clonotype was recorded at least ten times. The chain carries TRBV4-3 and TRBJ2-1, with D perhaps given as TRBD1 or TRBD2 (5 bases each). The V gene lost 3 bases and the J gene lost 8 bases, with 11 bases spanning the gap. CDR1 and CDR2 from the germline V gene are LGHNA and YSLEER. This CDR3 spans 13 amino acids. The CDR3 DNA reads TGCGCCAGCAGCCAGAGCAGGGACCATGAGCAGTTCTTC. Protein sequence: CASSQSRDHEQFF.

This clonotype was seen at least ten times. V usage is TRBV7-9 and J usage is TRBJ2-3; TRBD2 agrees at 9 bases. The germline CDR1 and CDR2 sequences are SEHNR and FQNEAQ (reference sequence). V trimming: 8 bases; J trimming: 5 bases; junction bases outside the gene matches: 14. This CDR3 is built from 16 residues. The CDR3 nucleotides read TGTGCCAGCGGACATAGTCGAGCGGGAGGAGGAGATACGCAGTATTTT. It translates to CASGHSRAGGGDTQYF.

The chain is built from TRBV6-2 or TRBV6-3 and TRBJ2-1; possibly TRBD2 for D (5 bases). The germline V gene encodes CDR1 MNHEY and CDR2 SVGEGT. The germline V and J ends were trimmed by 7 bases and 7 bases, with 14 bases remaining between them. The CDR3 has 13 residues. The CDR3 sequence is CASTLTRGNEQFF. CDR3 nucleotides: TGTGCCAGCACCCTAACACGGGGTAATGAGCAGTTCTTC.

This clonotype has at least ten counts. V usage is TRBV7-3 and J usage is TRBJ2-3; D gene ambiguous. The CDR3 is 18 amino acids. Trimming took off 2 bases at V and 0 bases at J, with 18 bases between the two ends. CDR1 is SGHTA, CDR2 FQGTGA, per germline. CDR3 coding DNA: TGTGCCAGCAGCTTATATCCCCCCCATGACCCTAGCACAGATACGCAGTATTTT. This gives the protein CASSLYPPHDPSTDTQYF.

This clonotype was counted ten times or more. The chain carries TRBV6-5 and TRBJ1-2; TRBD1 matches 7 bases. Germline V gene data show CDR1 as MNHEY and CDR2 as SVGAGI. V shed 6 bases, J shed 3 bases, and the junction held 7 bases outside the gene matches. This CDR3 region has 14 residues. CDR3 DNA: TGTGCCAGCAGCCAGGCAGGGGGGGACTATGGCTACACCTTC. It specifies CASSQAGGDYGYTF.

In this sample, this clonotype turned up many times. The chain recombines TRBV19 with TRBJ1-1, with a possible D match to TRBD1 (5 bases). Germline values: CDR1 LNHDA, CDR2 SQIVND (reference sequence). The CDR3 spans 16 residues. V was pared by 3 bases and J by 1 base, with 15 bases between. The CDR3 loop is CASSIRQGGRNTEAFF. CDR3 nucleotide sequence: TGTGCCAGTAGTATTCGGCAGGGCGGGAGGAACACTGAAGCTTTCTTT.

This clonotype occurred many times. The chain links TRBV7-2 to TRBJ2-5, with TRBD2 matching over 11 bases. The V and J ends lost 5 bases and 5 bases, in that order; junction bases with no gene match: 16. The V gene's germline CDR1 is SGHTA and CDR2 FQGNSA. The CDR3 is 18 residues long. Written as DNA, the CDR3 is TGTGCCAGCAGCCTAGTGGGTACTAGCGGGAGCTTCGGGGAGACCCAGTACTTC. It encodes CASSLVGTSGSFGETQYF.

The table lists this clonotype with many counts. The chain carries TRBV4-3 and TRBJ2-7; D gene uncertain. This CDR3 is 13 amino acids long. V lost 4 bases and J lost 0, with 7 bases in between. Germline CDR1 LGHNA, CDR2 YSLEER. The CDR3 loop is CASSRGSSYEQYF. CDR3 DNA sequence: TGCGCCAGCAGCCGAGGAAGCTCCTACGAGCAGTACTTC.

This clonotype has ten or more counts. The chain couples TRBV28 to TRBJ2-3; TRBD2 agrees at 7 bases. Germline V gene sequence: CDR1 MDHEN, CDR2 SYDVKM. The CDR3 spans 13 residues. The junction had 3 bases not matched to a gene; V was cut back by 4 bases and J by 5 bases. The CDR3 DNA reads TGTGCCAGCAGTTGGACTAGAAGAGATACGCAGTATTTT. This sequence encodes CASSWTRRDTQYF.

CDR3 protein: CASSEGGNEQFF. DNA for the CDR3: TGTGCCAGCAGTGAAGGCGGGAATGAGCAGTTCTTC. The chain employs TRBV2 and TRBJ2-1; D may be TRBD2 (5 bases). CDR3 length: 12 amino acids. Germline lookup yields CDR1 SNHLY and CDR2 FYNNEI. V was pared by 1 base and J by 7 bases, with 5 bases between.

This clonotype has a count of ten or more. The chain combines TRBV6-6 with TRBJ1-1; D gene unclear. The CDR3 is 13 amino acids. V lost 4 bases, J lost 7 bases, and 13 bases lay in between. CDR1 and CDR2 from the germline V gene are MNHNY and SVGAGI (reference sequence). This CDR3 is CASSSPPEGEAFF. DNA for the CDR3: TGTGCCAGCAGTTCCCCTCCAGAGGGTGAAGCTTTCTTT.

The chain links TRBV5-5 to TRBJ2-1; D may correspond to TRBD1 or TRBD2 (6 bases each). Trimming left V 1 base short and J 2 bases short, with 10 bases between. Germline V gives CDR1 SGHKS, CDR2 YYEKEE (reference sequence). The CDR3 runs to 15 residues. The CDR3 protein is CASSLRRDTYNEQFF. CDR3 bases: TGTGCCAGCAGCTTGAGGCGGGACACCTACAATGAGCAGTTCTTC.